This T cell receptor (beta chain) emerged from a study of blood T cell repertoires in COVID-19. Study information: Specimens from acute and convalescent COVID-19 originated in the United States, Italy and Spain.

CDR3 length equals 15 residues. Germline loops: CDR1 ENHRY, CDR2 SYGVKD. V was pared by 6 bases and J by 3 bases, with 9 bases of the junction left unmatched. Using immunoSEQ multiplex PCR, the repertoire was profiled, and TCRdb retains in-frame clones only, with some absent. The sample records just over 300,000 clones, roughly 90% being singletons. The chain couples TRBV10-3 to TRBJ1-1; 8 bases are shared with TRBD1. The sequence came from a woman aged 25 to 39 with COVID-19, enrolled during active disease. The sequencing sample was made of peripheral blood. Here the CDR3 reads CAIRTGTGRDTEAFF. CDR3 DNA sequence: TGTGCCATCAGAACCGGGACAGGTCGTGACACTGAAGCTTTCTTT.